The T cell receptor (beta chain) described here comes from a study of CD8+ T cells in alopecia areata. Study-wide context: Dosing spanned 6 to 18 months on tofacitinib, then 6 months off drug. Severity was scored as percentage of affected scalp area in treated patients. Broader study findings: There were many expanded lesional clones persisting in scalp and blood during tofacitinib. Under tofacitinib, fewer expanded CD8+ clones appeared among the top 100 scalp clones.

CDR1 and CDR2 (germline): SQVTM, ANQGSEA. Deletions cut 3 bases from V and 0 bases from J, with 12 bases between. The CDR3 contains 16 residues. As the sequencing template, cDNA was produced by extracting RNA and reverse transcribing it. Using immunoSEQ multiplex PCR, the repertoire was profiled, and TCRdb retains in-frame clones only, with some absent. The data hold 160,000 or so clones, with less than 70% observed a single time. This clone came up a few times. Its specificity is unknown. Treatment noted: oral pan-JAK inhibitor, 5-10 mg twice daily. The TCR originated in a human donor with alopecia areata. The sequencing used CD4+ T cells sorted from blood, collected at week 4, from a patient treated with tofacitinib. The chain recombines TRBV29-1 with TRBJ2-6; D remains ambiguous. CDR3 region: CSVDGIGSSGANVLTF. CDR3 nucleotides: TGCAGCGTTGATGGGATTGGGTCCTCTGGGGCCAACGTCCTGACTTTC.